A single sample is the source of the 15 T cell receptor beta chains below, sequenced in a study of blood T cell repertoires in COVID-19. The table came from immunoSEQ multiplex PCR; TCRdb's copy has only in-frame clones and leaves some out. The repertoire holds about 110,000 clones, with 75% to 85% as singletons. The specimen sequenced was peripheral blood. The receptors come from a woman aged 55-70 years with acute or convalescent COVID-19.

The rearrangement links TRBV7-9 to TRBJ1-1; D may be TRBD1 (6 bases). Per the germline V gene, CDR1 is SEHNR and CDR2 is FQNEAQ (reference sequence). The CDR3 is 16 amino acids. Trimming took 5 bases from V and 7 from J, leaving 23 bases between them. CDR3 sequence reads: CASSHRREGEGGEAFF. In nucleotides, the CDR3 is TGTGCCAGCAGCCACCGGCGGGAGGGGGAAGGGGGTGAAGCTTTCTTT.

J is TRBJ2-7 and V is TRBV6-5; TRBD2 matches 7 bases. Trimming cost V 11 bases and J 2 bases; bases outside gene matches: 6. This CDR3 region has 12 residues. Germline lookup yields CDR1 MNHEY and CDR2 SVGAGI. The CDR3, as DNA: TGTGCCGTTACCAGCGGGACCTACGAGCAGTACTTC. Translated, it gives CAVTSGTYEQYF.

The J gene is TRBJ2-1, the V gene TRBV28; 15 nucleotides agree with TRBD2. Trimming cost V 10 bases and J 4 bases; bases outside gene matches: 5. Per germline, CDR1 MDHEN and CDR2 SYDVKM. The length of the CDR3 is 15 residues. DNA for the CDR3: TGTGCCAAGGGACTAGCGGGGGGCCGGTACAATGAGCAGTTCTTC. Translating it yields CAKGLAGGRYNEQFF.

The chain is built from TRBV5-8 and TRBJ2-7; tentative D call: TRBD2 (5 bases). The germline V gene encodes CDR1 SGHTS and CDR2 YDEGEE. The CDR3 is 17 amino acids. Trimming stripped 1 base from V and 3 bases from J, with 20 bases between. In DNA, the CDR3 is TGTGCCAGCAGCTTGCGGGTAGGCCAGATGGGGAGCTACGAGCAGTACTTC. Protein product: CASSLRVGQMGSYEQYF.

The chain employs TRBV6-5 and TRBJ2-3; possibly TRBD2 for D (5 bases). This CDR3 spans 15 amino acids. Germline CDR1 and CDR2: MNHEY and SVGAGI. V lost 7 bases and J 4 bases, leaving 18 bases between the germline ends. The DNA for the CDR3 is TGTGCCAGCATTCCACTAGGGATTTCAGCAGATACGCAGTATTTT. Its protein is CASIPLGISADTQYF.

There are a few counts of this clone. The chain links TRBV5-1 to TRBJ1-1; D unclear. Germline loops: CDR1 SGHRS, CDR2 YFSETQ. The CDR3 is made up of 12 amino acids. Deletions cut 5 bases from V and 3 bases from J, with 8 bases between. In DNA, the CDR3 is TGCGCCAGCAGAGAGGGAGACACTGAAGCTTTCTTT. This sequence encodes CASREGDTEAFF.

The V and J genes are TRBV7-9 and TRBJ1-5, with 7 bases identical to TRBD1. The CDR3 has 17 amino acids. V was pared by 1 base and J by 6 bases, with 12 bases of the junction left unmatched. In germline, CDR1 is SEHNR, CDR2 FQNEAQ (reference sequence). CDR3 protein: CASSLGQGDDASQPQHF. CDR3 DNA sequence: TGTGCCAGCAGCTTAGGACAGGGTGACGACGCGAGTCAGCCCCAGCATTTT.

This chain connects TRBV18 to TRBJ1-2; no reliable D call. Deletions cut 2 bases from V and 3 bases from J, with 7 bases between. This CDR3 spans 13 amino acids. CDR1 and CDR2 (germline): KGHSH, LQKENI. The CDR3 here is CASSPENYYGYTF. The CDR3 DNA follows: TGTGCCAGCTCACCAGAGAACTACTATGGCTACACCTTC.

This clone showed up just once. This chain uses TRBV7-9 with TRBJ1-2; possible D gene TRBD1, 5 bases. The CDR3 has 13 residues. Trimming shortened V by 7 bases and J by 5 bases, and 14 bases separated the two germline ends. Per germline, CDR1 SEHNR and CDR2 FQNEAQ (reference sequence). CDR3 nucleotides: TGTGCCAGCATCCCCTGGGGCGGATATGGCTACACCTTC. It encodes CASIPWGGYGYTF.

V is TRBV24-1 and J is TRBJ2-3; 7 nucleotides match TRBD2. This CDR3 is 17 amino acids long. The V segment lost 4 bases and the J segment 1 base; nucleotides outside the gene matches: 10. Germline assignment: CDR1 KGHDR and CDR2 SFDVKD. The DNA for the CDR3 is TGTGCCACCAGTGACCCGGGCGGCGGGGGAGGCACAGATACGCAGTATTTT. The encoded protein is CATSDPGGGGGTDTQYF.

The chain carries TRBV30 and TRBJ1-1, with TRBD1 matching 10 bases. The V segment lost 5 bases and the J segment 6 bases; nucleotides outside the gene matches: 9. The germline gives CDR1 GTSNPN, CDR2 SVGIG (reference sequence). CDR3 length equals 14 residues. The CDR3 sequence: CAWEPGQGFAEAFF. In nucleotides, the CDR3 is TGTGCCTGGGAACCGGGACAGGGGTTTGCTGAAGCTTTCTTT. Combining the CDR3 with reference TRBV30 and TRBJ1-1 gives the whole variable domain SQTIHQWPATLVQPVGSPLSLECTVEGTSNPNLYWYRQAAGRGLQLLFYSVGIGQISSEVPQNLSASRPQDRQFILSSKKLLLSDSGFYLCAWEPGQGFAEAFFGQGTRLTVV.

With regard to this clone: The same CDR3 is also encoded by other DNA sequences in this sample. CDR3 residues: CAWSVGQGNQPQHF. The DNA of the CDR3 is TGTGCCTGGAGTGTTGGGCAGGGGAATCAGCCCCAGCATTTT. V gene TRBV30 combines with J gene TRBJ1-5, with TRBD1 as a possible D gene (6 bases). Germline CDR1 and CDR2: GTSNPN and SVGIG (reference sequence). Deletions cut 0 bases from V and 4 bases from J, with 10 bases between. The CDR3 length is 14 residues.

V and J are TRBV7-3 and TRBJ2-7; D is perhaps TRBD1 (6 bases). Trimming cost V 0 bases and J 6 bases, with 9 bases left between them. Per germline, CDR1 SGHTA and CDR2 FQGTGA. The CDR3 is 13 amino acids. The CDR3 DNA is TGTGCCAGCAGCTTAACGTTAGGGGGCGAGCAGTACTTC. It codes for CASSLTLGGEQYF.

This clone was recorded once. The CDR3 is CASSHTGAGELFF. CDR3 in DNA: TGCGCCAGCAGCCACACAGGGGCCGGGGAGCTGTTTTTT. The chain combines TRBV4-3 with TRBJ2-2, with 7 bases fitting TRBD1. Germline CDR1 is LGHNA and CDR2 is YSLEER. The V segment lost 3 bases and the J segment 6 bases; nucleotides outside the gene matches: 1. The CDR3 is 13 residues long.

The chain uses TRBV29-1 and TRBJ1-1, with unresolved D. V was pared by 7 bases and J by 2 bases, with 8 bases between. Germline V gene lookup returns CDR1 SQVTM and CDR2 ANQGSEA. The CDR3 is 11 residues long. The CDR3: CSEEVNTEAFF. The CDR3 DNA reads as TGCAGCGAGGAGGTTAACACTGAAGCTTTCTTT.